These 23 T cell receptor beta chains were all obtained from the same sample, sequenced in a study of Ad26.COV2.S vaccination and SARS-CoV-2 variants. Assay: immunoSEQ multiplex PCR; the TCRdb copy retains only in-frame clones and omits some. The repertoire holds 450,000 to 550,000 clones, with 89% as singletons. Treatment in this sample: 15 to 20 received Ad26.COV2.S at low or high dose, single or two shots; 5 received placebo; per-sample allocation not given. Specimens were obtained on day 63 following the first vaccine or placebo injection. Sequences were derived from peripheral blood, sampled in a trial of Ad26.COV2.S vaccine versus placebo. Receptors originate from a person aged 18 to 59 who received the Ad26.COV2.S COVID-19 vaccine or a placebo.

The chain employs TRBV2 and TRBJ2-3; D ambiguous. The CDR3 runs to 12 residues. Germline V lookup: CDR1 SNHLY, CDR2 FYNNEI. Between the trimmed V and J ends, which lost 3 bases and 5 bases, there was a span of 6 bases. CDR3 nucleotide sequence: TGTGCCAGCAGTGACCGTCTAGATACGCAGTATTTT. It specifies CASSDRLDTQYF.

The chain's CDR3 is CASSPPSPNTEAFF. The DNA for the CDR3 is TGTGCCAGCAGCCCACCCAGTCCTAACACTGAAGCTTTCTTT. The rearrangement joins TRBV28 to TRBJ1-1; D is ambiguous. The CDR3 length is 14 residues. Between the trimmed V and J ends, which lost 6 bases and 2 bases, there was a span of 13 bases. Germline-derived CDR1 and CDR2 are MDHEN and SYDVKM.

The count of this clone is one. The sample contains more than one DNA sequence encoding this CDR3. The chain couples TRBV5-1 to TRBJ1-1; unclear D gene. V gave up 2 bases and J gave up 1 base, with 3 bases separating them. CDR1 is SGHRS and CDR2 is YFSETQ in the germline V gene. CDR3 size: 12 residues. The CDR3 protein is CASSFGNTEAFF. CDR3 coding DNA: TGCGCCAGCAGCTTTGGGAACACTGAAGCTTTCTTT. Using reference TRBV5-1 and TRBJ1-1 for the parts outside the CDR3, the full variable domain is KAGVTQTPRYLIKTRGQQVTLSCSPISGHRSVSWYQQTPGQGLQFLFEYFSETQRNKGNFPGRFSGRQFSNSRSEMNVSTLELGDSALYLCASSFGNTEAFFGQGTRLTVV.

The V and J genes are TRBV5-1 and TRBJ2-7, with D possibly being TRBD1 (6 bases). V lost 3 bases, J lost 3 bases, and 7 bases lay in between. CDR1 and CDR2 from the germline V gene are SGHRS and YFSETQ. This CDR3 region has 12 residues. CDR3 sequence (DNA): TGCGCCAGCAGCTGGGACAACTACGAGCAGTACTTC. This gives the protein CASSWDNYEQYF.

CDR3 sequence (DNA): TGTGCCAGCAGTTTGGGGGGGTCCGAAGCTTTCTTT. Amino acid sequence: CASSLGGSEAFF. The chain is built from TRBV28 and TRBJ1-1; tentative D call: TRBD1 (5 bases). Germline-derived CDR1 and CDR2 are MDHEN and SYDVKM. Trimming took 3 bases from V and 8 from J, leaving 10 bases between them. The CDR3 runs 12 residues. Drawing the rest from reference TRBV28 and TRBJ1-1, the complete variable domain is DVKVTQSSRYLVKRTGEKVFLECVQDMDHENMFWYRQDPGLGLRLIYFSYDVKMKEKGDIPEGYSVSREKKERFSLILESASTNQTSMYLCASSLGGSEAFFGQGTRLTVV.

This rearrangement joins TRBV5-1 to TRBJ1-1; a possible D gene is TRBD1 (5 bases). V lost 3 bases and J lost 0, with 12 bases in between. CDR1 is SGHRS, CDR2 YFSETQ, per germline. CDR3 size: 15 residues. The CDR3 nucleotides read TGCGCCAGCAGCTCTAGCGGGACTGTGAACACTGAAGCTTTCTTT. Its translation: CASSSSGTVNTEAFF. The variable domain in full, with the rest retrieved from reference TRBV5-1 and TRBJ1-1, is KAGVTQTPRYLIKTRGQQVTLSCSPISGHRSVSWYQQTPGQGLQFLFEYFSETQRNKGNFPGRFSGRQFSNSRSEMNVSTLELGDSALYLCASSSSGTVNTEAFFGQGTRLTVV.

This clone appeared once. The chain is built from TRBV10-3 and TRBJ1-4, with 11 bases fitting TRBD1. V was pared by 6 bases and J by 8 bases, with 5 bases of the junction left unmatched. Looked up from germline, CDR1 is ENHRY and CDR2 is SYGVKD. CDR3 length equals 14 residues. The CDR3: CAISTGTGGEKLFF. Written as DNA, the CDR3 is TGTGCCATCAGCACCGGGACAGGGGGGGAAAAACTGTTTTTT.

The CDR3 is CASSYSPSGNRPTDTQYF. Written as DNA, the CDR3 is TGTGCCAGCAGTTACTCGCCTAGCGGGAACCGACCCACAGATACGCAGTATTTT. The chain carries TRBV6-2 or TRBV6-3 and TRBJ2-3, with TRBD2 matching 9 bases. The CDR3 consists of 18 residues. Germline CDR1 MNHEY, CDR2 SVGEGT. J lost 2 bases, V lost 0 bases, and 9 bases had no gene match.

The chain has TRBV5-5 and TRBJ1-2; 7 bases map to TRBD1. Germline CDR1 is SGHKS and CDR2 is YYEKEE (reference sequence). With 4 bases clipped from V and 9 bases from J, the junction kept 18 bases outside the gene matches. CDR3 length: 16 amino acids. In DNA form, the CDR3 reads TGTGCCAGCAGCCTAGGGGACAGTAGATACCTATTAAGCTACACCTTC. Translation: CASSLGDSRYLLSYTF. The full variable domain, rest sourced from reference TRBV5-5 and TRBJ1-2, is DAGVTQSPTHLIKTRGQQVTLRCSPISGHKSVSWYQQVLGQGPQFIFQYYEKEERGRGNFPDRFSARQFPNYSSELNVNALLLGDSALYLCASSLGDSRYLLSYTFGSGTRLTVV.

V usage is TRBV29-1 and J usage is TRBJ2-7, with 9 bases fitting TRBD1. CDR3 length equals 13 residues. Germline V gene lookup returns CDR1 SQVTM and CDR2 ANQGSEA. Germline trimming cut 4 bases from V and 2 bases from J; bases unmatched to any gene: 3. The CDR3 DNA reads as TGCAGCGTTGTGGACAGGGGTCCCTACGAGCAGTACTTC. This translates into CSVVDRGPYEQYF.

CDR3 nucleotides: TGTGCCAGCAGTCTCAGCGGGGGGCAGGGAACCGGCTACACCTTC. Translating it yields CASSLSGGQGTGYTF. The chain uses TRBV7-8 and TRBJ1-2, with TRBD1 as a possible D gene (6 bases). CDR3 length: 15 residues. Germline-derived CDR1 and CDR2 are SGHVS and FQNEAQ. V lost 6 bases to trimming and J lost 8 bases, with 22 bases between them.

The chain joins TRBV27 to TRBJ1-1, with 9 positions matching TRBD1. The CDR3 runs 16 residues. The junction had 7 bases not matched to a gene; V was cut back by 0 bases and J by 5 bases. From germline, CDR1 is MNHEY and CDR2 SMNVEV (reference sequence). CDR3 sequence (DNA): TGTGCCAGCAGTTTATCACCCACAGGGGGCGGGACTGAAGCTTTCTTT. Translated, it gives CASSLSPTGGGTEAFF.

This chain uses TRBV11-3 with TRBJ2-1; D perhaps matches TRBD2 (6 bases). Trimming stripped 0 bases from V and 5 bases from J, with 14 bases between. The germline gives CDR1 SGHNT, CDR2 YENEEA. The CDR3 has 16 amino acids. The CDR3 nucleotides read TGTGCCAGCAGCTTAGATCTTTCTGCGGGGAACAATGAGCAGTTCTTC. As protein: CASSLDLSAGNNEQFF. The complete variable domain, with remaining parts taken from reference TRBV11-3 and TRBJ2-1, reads EAGVVQSPRYKIIEKKQPVAFWCNPISGHNTLYWYLQNLGQGPELLIRYENEEAVDDSQLPKDRFSAERLKGVDSTLKIQPAELGDSAVYLCASSLDLSAGNNEQFFGPGTRLTVL.

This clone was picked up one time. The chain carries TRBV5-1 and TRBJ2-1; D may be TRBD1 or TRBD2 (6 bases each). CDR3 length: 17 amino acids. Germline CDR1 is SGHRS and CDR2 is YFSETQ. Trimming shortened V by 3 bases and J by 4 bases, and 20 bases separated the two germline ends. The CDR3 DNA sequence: TGCGCCAGCAGCTGGGGGCTAAGCGGGTCCAAATACAATGAGCAGTTCTTC. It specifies CASSWGLSGSKYNEQFF.

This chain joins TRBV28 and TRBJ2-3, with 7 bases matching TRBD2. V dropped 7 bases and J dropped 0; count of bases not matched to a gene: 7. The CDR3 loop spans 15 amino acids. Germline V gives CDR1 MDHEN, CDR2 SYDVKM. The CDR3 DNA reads TGTGCCAGCACCGGGGGGACGGCTAGCACAGATACGCAGTATTTT. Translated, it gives CASTGGTASTDTQYF.

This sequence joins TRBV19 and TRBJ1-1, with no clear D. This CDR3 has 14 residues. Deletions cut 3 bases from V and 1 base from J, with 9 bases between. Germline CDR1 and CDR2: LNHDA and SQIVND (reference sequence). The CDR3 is CASSIRLGNTEAFF. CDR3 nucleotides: TGTGCCAGTAGTATTAGGCTCGGGAACACTGAAGCTTTCTTT.

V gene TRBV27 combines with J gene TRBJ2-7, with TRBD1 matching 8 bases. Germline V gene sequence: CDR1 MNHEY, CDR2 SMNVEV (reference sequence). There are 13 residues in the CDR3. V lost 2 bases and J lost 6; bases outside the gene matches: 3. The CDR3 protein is CASSLTRGPEQYF. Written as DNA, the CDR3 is TGTGCCAGCAGTTTAACCAGGGGGCCCGAGCAGTACTTC.

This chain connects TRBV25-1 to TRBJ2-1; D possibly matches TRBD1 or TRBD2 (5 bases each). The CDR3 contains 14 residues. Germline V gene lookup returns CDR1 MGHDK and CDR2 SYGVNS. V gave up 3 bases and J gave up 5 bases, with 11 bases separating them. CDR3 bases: TGTGCCAGCAGTGAGCCGGGACCTCACAATGAGCAGTTCTTC. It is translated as CASSEPGPHNEQFF.

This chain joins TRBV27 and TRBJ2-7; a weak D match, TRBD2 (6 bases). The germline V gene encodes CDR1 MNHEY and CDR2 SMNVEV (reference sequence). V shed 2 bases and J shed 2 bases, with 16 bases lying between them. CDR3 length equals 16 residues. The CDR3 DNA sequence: TGTGCCAGCAGTTTAGCCTACGGCGGGACGGCCTACGAGCAGTACTTC. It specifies CASSLAYGGTAYEQYF.

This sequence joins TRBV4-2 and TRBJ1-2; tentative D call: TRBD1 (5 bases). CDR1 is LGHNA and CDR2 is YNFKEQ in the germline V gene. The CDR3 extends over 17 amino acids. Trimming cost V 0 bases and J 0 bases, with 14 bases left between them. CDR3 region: CASSQDRDSLANYGYTF. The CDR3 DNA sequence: TGTGCCAGCAGCCAAGACCGCGACAGCCTAGCTAACTATGGCTACACCTTC.

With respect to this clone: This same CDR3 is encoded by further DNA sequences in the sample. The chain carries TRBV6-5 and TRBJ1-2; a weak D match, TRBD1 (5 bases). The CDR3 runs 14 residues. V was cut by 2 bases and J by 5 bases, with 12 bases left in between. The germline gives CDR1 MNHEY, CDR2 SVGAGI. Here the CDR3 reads CASSYRAGPYGYTF. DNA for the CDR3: TGTGCCAGCAGTTACCGAGCAGGGCCTTATGGCTACACCTTC.

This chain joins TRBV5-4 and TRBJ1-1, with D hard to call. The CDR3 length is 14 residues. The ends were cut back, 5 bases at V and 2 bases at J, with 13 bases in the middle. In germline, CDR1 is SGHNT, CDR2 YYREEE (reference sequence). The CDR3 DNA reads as TGTGCCAGCAGGATCGGGGTGGGAAACACTGAAGCTTTCTTT. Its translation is CASRIGVGNTEAFF. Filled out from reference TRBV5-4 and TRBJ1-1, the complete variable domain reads ETGVTQSPTHLIKTRGQQVTLRCSSQSGHNTVSWYQQALGQGPQFIFQYYREEENGRGNFPPRFSGLQFPNYSSELNVNALELDDSALYLCASRIGVGNTEAFFGQGTRLTVV.

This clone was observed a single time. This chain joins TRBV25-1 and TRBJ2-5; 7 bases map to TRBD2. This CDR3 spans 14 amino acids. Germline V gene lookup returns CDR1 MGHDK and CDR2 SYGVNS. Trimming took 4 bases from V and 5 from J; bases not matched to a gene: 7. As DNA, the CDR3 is TGTGCCAGCAGTGCCCCGTGGGGGGGGGAGACCCAGTACTTC. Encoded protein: CASSAPWGGETQYF.